This is a list of T cell receptor beta chains from one sample in a study of blood T cell repertoires in COVID-19. Assay used: immunoSEQ multiplex PCR; TCRdb lists only in-frame clones, some missing. The top ten clones hold 3.5% to 4.5% of a sample with a few hundred thousand clones, 90% of them seen once. The sample comprised PBMCs or T cells enriched from blood (not recorded which). The receptors were gathered from a woman aged 18-29 years with acute COVID-19. Both conserved end residues are trimmed from each CDR3.

>TRBV4-2
ASSPNTGELF
>TRBV7-9
ASSLALGGTEAF
>TRBV5-1
ASSSELESPLH
>TRBV6-1
ASSEGGFYTEAF
>TRBV13
ASSLGPNVGQGARYT
>TRBV29-1
SAIPQGLTDTQY
>TRBV29-1
SVVYPGQYSNQPQH
>TRBV6-5
ASSYSAQGFYGYT
>TRBV6-1
ASSVKGQGKGNEQY
>TRBV5-1
ASSLAAGYGYT
>TRBV6-4
ASSDADREGTGELF
>TRBV12-3/TRBV12-4
ASSFPAEGIQY
>TRBV27
ASSQGLAGAEQY
>TRBV9
ASSPRVGSYNEQF
>TRBV14
ASSRQGWSPLH
>TRBV7-9
ASSSRLGGYEQY
>TRBV15
ATSATRTTFYTQY
>TRBV9
ASSVGLGQGGQETQY
>TRBV19
ASSMGAAYNEQF
>TRBV14
ASSQALQGGDLYGYT
>TRBV27
ASSRDYSNQPQH
>TRBV19
ASTPGGGYGYT
>TRBV19
ASSKTGVGNTIY
>TRBV24-1
ATSDFSRGAGELF
>TRBV3-1/TRBV3-2
ASSHGRGNEKLF
>TRBV19
ASSIFHFQAGVPYEQY
>TRBV11-3
ASSSRREGRMRHEQY